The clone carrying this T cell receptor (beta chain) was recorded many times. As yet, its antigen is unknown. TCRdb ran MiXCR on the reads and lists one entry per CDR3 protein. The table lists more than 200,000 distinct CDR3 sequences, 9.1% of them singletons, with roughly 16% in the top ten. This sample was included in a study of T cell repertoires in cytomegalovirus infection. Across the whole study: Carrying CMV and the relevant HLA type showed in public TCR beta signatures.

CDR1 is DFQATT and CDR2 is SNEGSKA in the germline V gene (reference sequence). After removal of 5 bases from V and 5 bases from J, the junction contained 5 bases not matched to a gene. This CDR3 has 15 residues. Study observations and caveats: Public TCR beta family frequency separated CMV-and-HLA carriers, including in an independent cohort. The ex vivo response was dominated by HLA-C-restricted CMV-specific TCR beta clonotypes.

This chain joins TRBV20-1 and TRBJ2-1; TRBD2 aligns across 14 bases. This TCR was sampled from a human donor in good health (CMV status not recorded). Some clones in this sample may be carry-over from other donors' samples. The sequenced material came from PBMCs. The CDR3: CSASPGLAGDNEQFF. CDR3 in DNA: TGCAGTGCTTCCCCGGGACTAGCGGGGGACAATGAGCAGTTCTTC.